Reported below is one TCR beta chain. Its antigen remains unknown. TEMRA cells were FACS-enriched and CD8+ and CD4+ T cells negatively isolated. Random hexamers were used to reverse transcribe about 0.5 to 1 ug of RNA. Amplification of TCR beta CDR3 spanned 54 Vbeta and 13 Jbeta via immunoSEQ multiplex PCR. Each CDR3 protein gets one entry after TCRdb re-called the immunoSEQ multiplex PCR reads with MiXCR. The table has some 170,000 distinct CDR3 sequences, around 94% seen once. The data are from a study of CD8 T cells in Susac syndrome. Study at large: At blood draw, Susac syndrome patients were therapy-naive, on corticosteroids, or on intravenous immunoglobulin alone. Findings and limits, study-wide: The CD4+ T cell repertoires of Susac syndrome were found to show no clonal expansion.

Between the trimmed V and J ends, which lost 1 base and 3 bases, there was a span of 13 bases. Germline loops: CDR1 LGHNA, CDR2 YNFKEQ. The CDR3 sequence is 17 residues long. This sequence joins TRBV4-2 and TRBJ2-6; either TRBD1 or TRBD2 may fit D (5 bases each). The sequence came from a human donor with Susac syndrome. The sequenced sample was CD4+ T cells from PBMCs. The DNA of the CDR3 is TGTGCCAGCAGCCAAGTCTCTAGAGGGGATGGGGCCAACGTCCTGACTTTC. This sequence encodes CASSQVSRGDGANVLTF.